This is a list of T cell receptor beta chains from one sample in a study of T cell responses to AZD1222 COVID-19 vaccine. The method was immunoSEQ multiplex PCR; TCRdb's version includes in-frame clones alone and lacks a portion of them. The profile shows more than 95,000 clones, about 91% of them singletons. The sample here was peripheral blood, taken 28 days after the second AZD1222 dose. The source of these receptors is an adult who received the AZD1222 COVID-19 vaccine. Each CDR3 is given with its conserved first and last residue. Each record gives: D gene, J gene, clone size, V gene, CDR3 protein, CDR3 DNA. A D gene is named only where the DNA matches it firmly. Clone size is shown for a subset of rows, as once, few, many or a class of expanded clone.

TRBD1 TRBJ1-2 - TRBV6-5 CASSRGQTYGYTF TGTGCCAGCAGTCGGGGACAGACCTATGGCTACACCTTC
- TRBJ2-2 many TRBV27 CASSLWAGGALPGELFF TGTGCCAGCAGTTTATGGGCAGGGGGGGCCCTTCCCGGGGAGCTGTTTTTT
TRBD1 TRBJ2-3 - TRBV6-6 CASRTDRASDTQYF TGTGCCAGCAGGACGGACAGGGCTTCAGATACGCAGTATTTT
TRBD2 TRBJ2-1 - TRBV7-3 CASSRTPSGSRNEQFF TGTGCCAGCAGCCGCACGCCTAGCGGGAGTCGCAATGAGCAGTTCTTC
TRBD2 TRBJ2-2 - TRBV7-6 CASSFRSPGLEVLGELFF TGTGCCAGCAGCTTCCGGTCCCCGGGACTAGAGGTTTTGGGGGAGCTGTTTTTT
- TRBJ2-7 - TRBV7-3 CASSSGQPAAEQYF TGTGCCAGCAGCTCCGGGCAGCCAGCGGCCGAGCAGTACTTC
- TRBJ1-5 few TRBV6-2/TRBV6-3 CASSYHPTAYEDQPQHF TGTGCCAGCAGTTACCACCCGACCGCCTATGAAGATCAGCCCCAGCATTTT
TRBD1 TRBJ2-7 - TRBV18 CASSPYGTGEQYF TGTGCCAGCTCACCCTACGGGACAGGCGAGCAGTACTTC
TRBD1 TRBJ1-5 - TRBV28 CASSRGTGVGPQHF TGTGCCAGCAGTCGGGGGACAGGGGTGGGGCCCCAGCATTTT
- TRBJ2-7 - TRBV10-3 CASQSDSILYEQYF TGTGCCTCCCAGTCAGACTCGATCCTCTACGAGCAGTACTTC
- TRBJ1-1 - TRBV5-1 CASSAEGGIRAFF TGCGCCAGCAGCGCCGAAGGGGGGATTCGAGCTTTCTTT
- TRBJ1-1 - TRBV6-5 CASSSRFTPTEAFF TGTGCCAGCAGTTCCCGATTTACCCCCACTGAAGCTTTCTTT